The 20 T cell receptor beta chains reported below all come from one sample, sequenced in a study of chemoradiotherapy in HPV16-positive cancers. Clones were sequenced by immunoSEQ multiplex PCR, and TCRdb holds only the in-frame ones, with some missing. Of approximately 34,000 clones listed, 89% were seen once; the top ten hold approximately 3%. The source was blood, collected from a patient who underwent chemoradiotherapy. All receptors come from a human donor with HPV-associated anogenital cancer.

The genes are TRBV6-6 and TRBJ1-5, with D possibly matching TRBD1 (5 bases). Germline V gene data show CDR1 as MNHNY and CDR2 as SVGAGI (reference sequence). V gave up 7 bases and J gave up 1 base, with 8 bases separating them. The CDR3 loop spans 13 amino acids. CDR3 amino acids: CASTRGSNQPQHF. In DNA form, the CDR3 reads TGTGCCAGCACCCGGGGGAGCAATCAGCCCCAGCATTTT.

The V call is TRBV7-6, the J call TRBJ2-2, with 12 bases identical to TRBD1. The CDR3 spans 15 residues. After removal of 5 bases from V and 4 bases from J, the junction contained 2 bases not matched to a gene. The V gene's germline CDR1 is SGHVS and CDR2 FNYEAQ. As DNA, the CDR3 is TGTGCCAGCAGCGGGACAGGGGGCCCCACCGGGGAGCTGTTTTTT. Translating it yields CASSGTGGPTGELFF.

Concerning this clone itself: Different DNA sequences within this sample yield the same CDR3. The genes are TRBV27 and TRBJ2-3; 8 bases align to TRBD1. Germline V CDR1 and CDR2: MNHEY, SMNVEV (reference sequence). V was pared by 3 bases and J by 4 bases, with 6 bases of the junction left unmatched. This CDR3 has 15 amino acids. The CDR3 reads CASSLGQGASDTQYF. CDR3 nucleotides: TGTGCCAGCAGTTTGGGGCAGGGGGCCTCAGATACGCAGTATTTT.

The rearrangement links TRBV4-3 to TRBJ2-7; TRBD1 is a possible D gene (6 bases). With 1 base removed from V and 4 bases from J, the gap between germline ends came to 26 bases. The CDR3 extends over 19 amino acids. Germline loops: CDR1 LGHNA, CDR2 YSLEER. This chain's CDR3 is CASSQGINWRQEPTYEQYF. The CDR3 bases are TGCGCCAGCAGCCAAGGGATAAATTGGAGACAGGAACCCACGTACGAGCAGTACTTC.

J is TRBJ1-1 and V is TRBV30; no definite D call. This CDR3 has 13 residues. Germline assignment: CDR1 GTSNPN and CDR2 SVGIG (reference sequence). Trimming removed 0 bases from V and 1 base from J, with 6 bases in between. In DNA form, the CDR3 reads TGTGCCTGGAGTGTTGGGGAGAACACTGAAGCTTTCTTT. Protein: CAWSVGENTEAFF.

The chain has TRBV7-2 and TRBJ2-7; D remains unclear. From germline, CDR1 is SGHTA and CDR2 FQGNSA. This CDR3 region has 14 residues. The V end lost 4 bases, the J end lost 7 bases, and 17 bases lay between the germline ends. The CDR3 sequence is CASSSEPFRLEQYF. CDR3 coding DNA: TGTGCCAGCAGCTCCGAGCCCTTTCGTCTGGAGCAGTACTTC.

This clone came up once. V and J are TRBV5-1 and TRBJ1-2, with a tentative D call TRBD1 (5 bases). CDR3 size: 13 residues. Trimming shortened V by 4 bases and J by 4 bases, and 11 bases separated the two germline ends. Germline V gene sequence: CDR1 SGHRS, CDR2 YFSETQ. The CDR3 DNA reads as TGCGCCAGCAGCCAGGACAAGTCCTATGGCTACACCTTC. This gives the protein CASSQDKSYGYTF. Using reference TRBV5-1 and TRBJ1-2 for the parts outside the CDR3, the full variable domain is KAGVTQTPRYLIKTRGQQVTLSCSPISGHRSVSWYQQTPGQGLQFLFEYFSETQRNKGNFPGRFSGRQFSNSRSEMNVSTLELGDSALYLCASSQDKSYGYTFGSGTRLTVV.

The V gene is TRBV15, the J gene TRBJ1-5, with 8 nucleotides matching TRBD1. The germline gives CDR1 LNHNV, CDR2 YYDKDF (reference sequence). V lost 5 bases, J lost 5 bases, and 8 bases stayed unmatched. CDR3 length: 15 residues. As DNA, the CDR3 is TGTGCCACCAGCGGTGACAGGGGCCTTGATCAGCCCCAGCATTTT. It yields the protein CATSGDRGLDQPQHF. Combining the CDR3 with reference TRBV15 and TRBJ1-5 gives the whole variable domain DAMVIQNPRYQVTQFGKPVTLSCSQTLNHNVMYWYQQKSSQAPKLLFHYYDKDFNNEADTPDNFQSRRPNTSFCFLDIRSPGLGDTAMYLCATSGDRGLDQPQHFGDGTRLSIL.

The genes are TRBV19 and TRBJ1-2, with a weak D call TRBD1 (6 bases). The CDR3 runs 13 residues. V was cut by 4 bases and J by 5 bases, with 11 bases left in between. CDR1 and CDR2 from the germline V gene are LNHDA and SQIVND (reference sequence). The CDR3 DNA reads TGTGCCAGTAGTAGGGGTCAGGGGTATGGCTACACCTTC. Translated, it gives CASSRGQGYGYTF.

This clone has only one observation. The chain uses TRBV4-3 and TRBJ2-7; TRBD1 matches 7 bases. This CDR3 has 15 residues. Unmatched junction bases numbered 9, after V lost 3 bases and J lost 4 bases. Germline loops: CDR1 LGHNA, CDR2 YSLEER. The CDR3 protein is CASSQDRDRIYEQYF. The CDR3 region has the DNA TGCGCCAGCAGCCAGGACCGGGACAGAATTTACGAGCAGTACTTC.

This clone was seen a single time. This rearrangement joins TRBV15 to TRBJ1-6; D unclear. The V end lost 7 bases, the J end lost 2 bases, and 9 bases lay between the germline ends. The CDR3 sequence is 14 residues long. Germline CDR1 is LNHNV and CDR2 is YYDKDF (reference sequence). The chain's CDR3 is CATTRSAYNSPLHF. In nucleotides, the CDR3 is TGTGCCACCACACGGTCGGCCTATAATTCACCCCTCCACTTT. Using reference TRBV15 and TRBJ1-6 for the parts outside the CDR3, the full variable domain is DAMVIQNPRYQVTQFGKPVTLSCSQTLNHNVMYWYQQKSSQAPKLLFHYYDKDFNNEADTPDNFQSRRPNTSFCFLDIRSPGLGDTAMYLCATTRSAYNSPLHFGNGTRLTVT.

This chain uses TRBV29-1 with TRBJ2-3; D remains ambiguous. V was shortened by 6 bases and J by 1 base, with 17 bases between the two germline ends. Germline lookup yields CDR1 SQVTM and CDR2 ANQGSEA. This CDR3 has 15 amino acids. This chain's CDR3 is CSVDGWATGTDTQYF. DNA of the CDR3: TGCAGCGTCGACGGTTGGGCAACGGGCACAGATACGCAGTATTTT.

The CDR3 spells CASSQSRDREETQYF. CDR3 DNA: TGCGCCAGCAGCCAGAGCCGGGACCGAGAAGAGACCCAGTACTTC. This chain links TRBV4-3 with TRBJ2-5, with D possibly being TRBD1 or TRBD2 (5 bases each). V dropped 3 bases and J dropped 3 bases, with 14 bases sitting between them. The length of the CDR3 is 15 residues. Germline loops: CDR1 LGHNA, CDR2 YSLEER.

The chain links TRBV9 to TRBJ1-1; possibly TRBD1 for D (5 bases). CDR1 and CDR2 from the germline V gene are SGDLS and YYNGEE. V lost 4 bases, J lost 2 bases, and 12 bases lay in between. The CDR3 contains 14 residues. The CDR3 sequence is CASSPTDDNTEAFF. The CDR3 DNA reads as TGTGCCAGCAGCCCGACAGACGATAACACTGAAGCTTTCTTT.

The V call is TRBV19, the J call TRBJ1-5; no clear D. Germline V gives CDR1 LNHDA, CDR2 SQIVND (reference sequence). CDR3 length: 16 amino acids. V lost 3 bases to trimming and J lost 0 bases, with 12 bases between them. The DNA for the CDR3 is TGTGCCAGTAGTATCGCAGCGTTTTATAGCAATCAGCCCCAGCATTTT. It translates to CASSIAAFYSNQPQHF. Full variable domain (remainder filled in from reference TRBV19 and TRBJ1-5): DGGITQSPKYLFRKEGQNVTLSCEQNLNHDAMYWYRQDPGQGLRLIYYSQIVNDFQKGDIAEGYSVSREKKESFPLTVTSAQKNPTAFYLCASSIAAFYSNQPQHFGDGTRLSIL.

This chain links TRBV29-1 with TRBJ2-2, with D unresolved. Germline lookup yields CDR1 SQVTM and CDR2 ANQGSEA. V lost 1 base, J lost 1 base, and 4 bases lay in between. The CDR3 length is 13 residues. CDR3 sequence (DNA): TGCAGCGTTGAAGGCCGGAACACCGGGGAGCTGTTTTTT. Its translation: CSVEGRNTGELFF.

This clone was seen once. This chain uses TRBV19 with TRBJ2-1, with TRBD2 identical over 8 bases. With V trimmed by 5 bases and J by 8 bases, 11 bases remained unmatched. Germline V gene lookup returns CDR1 LNHDA and CDR2 SQIVND (reference sequence). The CDR3 spans 15 residues. The CDR3 region is CASSSDGRALDEQFF. In DNA, the CDR3 is TGTGCCAGTAGTTCTGACGGGAGGGCCCTCGATGAGCAGTTCTTC.

The V and J genes are TRBV5-1 and TRBJ2-1, with 16 bases matching TRBD2. Germline V lookup: CDR1 SGHRS, CDR2 YFSETQ. V lost 3 bases, J lost 9 bases, and 6 bases stayed unmatched. This CDR3 has 16 amino acids. The CDR3 nucleotides are TGCGCCAGCAGCTCCGGGACTAGCGGGAGGGCCGTTGAGCAGTTCTTC. Its translation is CASSSGTSGRAVEQFF.

This clone showed up just once. The chain has TRBV4-3 and TRBJ2-7; D may match TRBD1 or TRBD2 (5 bases each). The CDR3 length is 19 residues. Per germline, CDR1 LGHNA and CDR2 YSLEER. Trimming left V 0 bases short and J 3 bases short, with 24 bases between. The CDR3: CASSQDTPSGTVVGYEQYF. The CDR3 DNA reads as TGCGCCAGCAGCCAAGATACCCCTAGTGGGACCGTGGTGGGCTACGAGCAGTACTTC.

The chain joins TRBV11-2 to TRBJ2-7; possible D gene TRBD1, 6 bases. Germline CDR1 is SGHAT and CDR2 is FQNNGV. The CDR3 is 13 residues long. With 4 bases removed from V and 7 bases from J, the gap between germline ends came to 14 bases. CDR3 residues: CASSYDRIGEQYF. As DNA, the CDR3 is TGTGCCAGCAGCTACGACAGGATCGGGGAGCAGTACTTC.